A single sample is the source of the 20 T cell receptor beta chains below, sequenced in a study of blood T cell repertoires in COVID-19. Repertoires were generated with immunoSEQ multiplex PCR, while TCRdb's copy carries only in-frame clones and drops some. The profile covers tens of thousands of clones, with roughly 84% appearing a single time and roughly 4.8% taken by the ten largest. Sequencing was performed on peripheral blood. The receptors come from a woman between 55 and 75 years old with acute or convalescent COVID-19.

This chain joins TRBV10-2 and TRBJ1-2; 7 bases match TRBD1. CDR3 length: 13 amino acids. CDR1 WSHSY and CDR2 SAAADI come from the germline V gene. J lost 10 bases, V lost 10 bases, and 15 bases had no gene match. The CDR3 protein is CATQRGQFGDYTF. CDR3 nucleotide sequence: TGCGCCACCCAAAGGGGGCAGTTTGGAGACTACACCTTC.

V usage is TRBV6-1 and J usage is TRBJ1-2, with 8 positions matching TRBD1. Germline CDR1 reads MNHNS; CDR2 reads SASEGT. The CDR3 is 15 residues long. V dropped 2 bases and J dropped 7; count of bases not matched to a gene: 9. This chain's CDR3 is CASSEQDRAIAGYTF. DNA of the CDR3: TGTGCCAGCAGTGAACAGGACAGGGCCATTGCTGGCTACACCTTC.

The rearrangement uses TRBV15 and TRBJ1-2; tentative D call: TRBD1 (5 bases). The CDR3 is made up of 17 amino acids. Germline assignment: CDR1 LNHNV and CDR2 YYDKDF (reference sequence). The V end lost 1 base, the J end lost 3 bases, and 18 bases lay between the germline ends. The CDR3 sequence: CATSRASRGTGDYGYTF. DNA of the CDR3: TGTGCCACCAGCAGAGCCTCGAGGGGCACGGGGGACTATGGCTACACCTTC.

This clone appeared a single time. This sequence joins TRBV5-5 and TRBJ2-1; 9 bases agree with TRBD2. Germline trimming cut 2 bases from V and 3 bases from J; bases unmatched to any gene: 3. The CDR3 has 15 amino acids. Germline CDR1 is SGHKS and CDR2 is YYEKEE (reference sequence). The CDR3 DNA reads TGTGCCAGCAGCTTTGGTAGCGGGGGCTACAATGAGCAGTTCTTC. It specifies CASSFGSGGYNEQFF.

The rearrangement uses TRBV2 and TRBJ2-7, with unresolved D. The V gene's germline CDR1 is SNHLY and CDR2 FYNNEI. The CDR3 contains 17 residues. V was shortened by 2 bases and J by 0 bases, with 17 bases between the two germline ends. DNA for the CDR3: TGTGCCAGCAGTGAATCCCGCGACTCCAGAAGCTCCTACGAGCAGTACTTC. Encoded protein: CASSESRDSRSSYEQYF.

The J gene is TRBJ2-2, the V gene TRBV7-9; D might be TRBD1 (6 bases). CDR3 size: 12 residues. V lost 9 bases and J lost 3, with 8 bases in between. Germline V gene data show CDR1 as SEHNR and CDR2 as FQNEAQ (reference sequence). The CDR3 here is CARDRDTGELFF. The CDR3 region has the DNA TGTGCCAGGGACAGAGACACCGGGGAGCTGTTTTTT.

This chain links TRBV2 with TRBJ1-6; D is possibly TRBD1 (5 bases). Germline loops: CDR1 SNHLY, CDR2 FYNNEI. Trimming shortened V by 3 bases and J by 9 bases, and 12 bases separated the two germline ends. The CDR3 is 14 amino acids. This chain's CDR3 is CASSDSGPLSPLHF. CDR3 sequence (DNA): TGTGCCAGCAGTGATTCAGGGCCACTTTCACCCCTCCACTTT.

CDR3 nucleotides: TGTGCCAGCAGCTTGGTCGGGGGACACGAGCAGTACTTC. Translation: CASSLVGGHEQYF. The chain uses TRBV5-4 and TRBJ2-7; D perhaps matches TRBD2 (6 bases). Germline assignment: CDR1 SGHNT and CDR2 YYREEE (reference sequence). V was trimmed by 0 bases and J by 5 bases, leaving 9 bases between them. The CDR3 has 13 residues.

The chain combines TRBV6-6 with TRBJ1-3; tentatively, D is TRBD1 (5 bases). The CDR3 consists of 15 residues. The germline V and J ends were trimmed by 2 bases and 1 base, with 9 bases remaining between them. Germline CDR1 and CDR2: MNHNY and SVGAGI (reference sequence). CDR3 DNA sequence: TGTGCCAGCAGTTACAGGGGCGATTCTGGAAACACCATATATTTT. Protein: CASSYRGDSGNTIYF.

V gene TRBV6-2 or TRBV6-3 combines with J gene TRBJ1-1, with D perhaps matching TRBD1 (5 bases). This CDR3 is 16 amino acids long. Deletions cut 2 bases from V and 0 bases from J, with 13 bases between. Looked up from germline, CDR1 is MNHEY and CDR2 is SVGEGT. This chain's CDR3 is CASSYGRMGLNTEAFF. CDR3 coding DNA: TGTGCCAGCAGTTACGGGCGGATGGGGCTGAACACTGAAGCTTTCTTT.

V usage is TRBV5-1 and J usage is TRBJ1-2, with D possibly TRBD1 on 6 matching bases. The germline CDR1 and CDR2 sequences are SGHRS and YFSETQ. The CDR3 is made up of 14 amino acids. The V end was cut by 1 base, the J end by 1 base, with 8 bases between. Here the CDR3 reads CASSLTQGNYGYTF. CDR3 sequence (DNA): TGCGCCAGCAGCTTGACACAGGGTAACTATGGCTACACCTTC. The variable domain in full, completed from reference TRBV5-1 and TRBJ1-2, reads KAGVTQTPRYLIKTRGQQVTLSCSPISGHRSVSWYQQTPGQGLQFLFEYFSETQRNKGNFPGRFSGRQFSNSRSEMNVSTLELGDSALYLCASSLTQGNYGYTFGSGTRLTVV.

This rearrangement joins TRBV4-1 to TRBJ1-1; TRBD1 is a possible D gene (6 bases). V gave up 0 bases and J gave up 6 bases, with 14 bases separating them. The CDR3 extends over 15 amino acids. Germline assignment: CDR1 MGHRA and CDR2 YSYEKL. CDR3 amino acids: CASSQDGSGGPEAFF. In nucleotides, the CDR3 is TGCGCCAGCAGCCAAGATGGTTCGGGGGGCCCTGAAGCTTTCTTT.

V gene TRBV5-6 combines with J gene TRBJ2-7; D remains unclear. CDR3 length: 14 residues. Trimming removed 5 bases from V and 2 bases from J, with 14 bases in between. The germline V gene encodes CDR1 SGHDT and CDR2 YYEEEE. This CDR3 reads CASSPNDKTYEQYF. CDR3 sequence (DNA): TGTGCCAGCAGTCCCAACGACAAGACCTACGAGCAGTACTTC.

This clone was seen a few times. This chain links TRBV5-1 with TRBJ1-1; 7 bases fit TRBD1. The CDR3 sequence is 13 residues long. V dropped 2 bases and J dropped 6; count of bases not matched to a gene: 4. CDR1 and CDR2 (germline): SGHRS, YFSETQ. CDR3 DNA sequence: TGCGCCAGCAGCTTAGACAGGGTGGCTGAAGCTTTCTTT. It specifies CASSLDRVAEAFF.

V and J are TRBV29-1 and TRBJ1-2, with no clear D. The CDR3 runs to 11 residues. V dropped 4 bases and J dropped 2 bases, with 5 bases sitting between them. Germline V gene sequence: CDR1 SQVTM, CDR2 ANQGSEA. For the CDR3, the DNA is TGCAGCGTTGCCCAGAACTATGGCTACACCTTC. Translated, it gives CSVAQNYGYTF.

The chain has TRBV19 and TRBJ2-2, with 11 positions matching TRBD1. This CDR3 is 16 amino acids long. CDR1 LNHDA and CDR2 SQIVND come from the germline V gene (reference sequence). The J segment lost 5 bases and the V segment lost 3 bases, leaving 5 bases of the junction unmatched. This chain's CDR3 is CASSILGQGATGELFF. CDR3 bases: TGTGCCAGTAGTATCCTCGGACAGGGGGCTACCGGGGAGCTGTTTTTT.

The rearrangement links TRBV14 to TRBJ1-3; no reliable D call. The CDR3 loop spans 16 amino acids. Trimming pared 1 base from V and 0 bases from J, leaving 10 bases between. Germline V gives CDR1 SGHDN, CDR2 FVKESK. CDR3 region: CASSQGGHISGNTIYF. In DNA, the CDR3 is TGTGCCAGCAGCCAAGGAGGCCACATCTCTGGAAACACCATATATTTT.

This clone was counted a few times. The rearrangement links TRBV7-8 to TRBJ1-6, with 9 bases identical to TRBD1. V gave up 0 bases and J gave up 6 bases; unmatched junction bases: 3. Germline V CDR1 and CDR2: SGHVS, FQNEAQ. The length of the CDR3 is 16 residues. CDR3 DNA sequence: TGTGCCAGCAGCTTAGCGGGACAGGGTTTTAATTCACCCCTCCACTTT. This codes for CASSLAGQGFNSPLHF.

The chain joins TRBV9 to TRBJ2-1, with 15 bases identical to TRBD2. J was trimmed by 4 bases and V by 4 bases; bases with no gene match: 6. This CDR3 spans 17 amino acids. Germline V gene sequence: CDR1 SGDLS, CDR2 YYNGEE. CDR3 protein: CASSTGLAGGSYNEQFF. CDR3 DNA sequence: TGTGCCAGCAGCACTGGACTAGCGGGGGGGTCGTACAATGAGCAGTTCTTC.

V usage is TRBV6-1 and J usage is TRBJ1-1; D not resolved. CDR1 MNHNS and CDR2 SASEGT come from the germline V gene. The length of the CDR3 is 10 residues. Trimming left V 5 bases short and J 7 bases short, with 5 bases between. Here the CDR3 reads CASSSLEAFF. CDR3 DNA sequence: TGTGCCAGCAGTTCCCTTGAAGCTTTCTTT.